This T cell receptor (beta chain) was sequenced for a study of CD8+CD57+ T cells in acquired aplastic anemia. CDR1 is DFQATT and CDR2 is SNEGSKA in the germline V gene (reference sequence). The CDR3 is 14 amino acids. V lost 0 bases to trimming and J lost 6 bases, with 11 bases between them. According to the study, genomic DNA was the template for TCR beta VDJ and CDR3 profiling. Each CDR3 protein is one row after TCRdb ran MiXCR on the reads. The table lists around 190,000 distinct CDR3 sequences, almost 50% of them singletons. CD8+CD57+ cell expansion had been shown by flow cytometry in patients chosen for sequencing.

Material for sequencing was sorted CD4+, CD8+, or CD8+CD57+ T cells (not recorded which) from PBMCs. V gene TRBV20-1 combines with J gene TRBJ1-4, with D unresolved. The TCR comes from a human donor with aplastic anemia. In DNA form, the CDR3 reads TGCAGTGCTAGAGATGGTGTCTCGGATGAAAAACTGTTTTTT. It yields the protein CSARDGVSDEKLFF.